The entry below describes one T cell receptor (beta chain). This clonotype was observed many times. Its antigen target is currently unknown. Base qualities are not provided; no much larger clone lies one nucleotide away. The record originates from a study of molecular identifiers for immune sequencing clone quantification (dated by TCRdb to the late 2010s). Context from the whole study: For a replicate experiment, the RNA from either 20,000 or 100,000 naive CD8 T cells was divided into five aliquots, and four of those aliquots went on to sequencing. This methods study benchmarked molecular-identifier clustering-based TCR repertoire sequencing (MIDCIRS) and TCR RNA copy counting, using CD8 T cells to do so.

The study at large found these results: A single cell's worth of spiked-in Jurkat TCR RNA was reported detectable even among 850,000 to 1,000,000 naive CD8 T cells. The naive libraries included spiked-in Jurkat TCR RNA (roughly eleven copies' worth), and this Jurkat TCR RNA is not part of the donor repertoire. Modeling estimated 2.5 to 3 recovered TCR RNA copies per cell, compared with roughly 10 by digital PCR, which implies 25% to 30% capture efficiency. Clones above 20 RNA copies held over 97% of molecules in CMV-specific effector cells but under 1% in naive cells. When barcode sub-clustering was not used, chimeric consensus sequences inflated TCR diversity, with chimeras reaching as high as 47%. Highly expanded clone sizes could be underestimated if identical TCR molecules share a barcode.

The library was made by PCR. Sequenced using a NextSeq 500. Bulk TCR libraries were prepared as previously described, using TCR primers listed in Table S5. The Qiagen AllPrep DNA/RNA kit was used to purify total RNA. Before analysis, reads from multiple sequencing runs of one library were combined. As for how the authors treated the data: Reads were retained only if an exact TCR constant sequence was present, and the retained reads were trimmed to 150 nt and grouped according to their 12-nt molecular barcodes. Within each barcode group, reads were sub-clustered at a 15% Levenshtein threshold, and quality-weighted consensus sequences were built per RNA molecule. Non-functional sequences were removed, as were lower-count sequences one edit away from another. Based on fitting two negative binomial distributions, any barcode sub-cluster with under 20% of the maximum read count was discarded. In-frame beta chains were kept once TCRdb had trimmed the public reads at Q25 with fastp and called clones with MiXCR. Rows with a matching CDR3 protein are joined into one entry that keeps the most common DNA and genes. The authors' filters were not applied to this entry. Within this sample are about 510,000 distinct CDR3 sequences, with about 25% of them counted one time only. Around 0.78% of the sample is in the top ten clones.

Libraries of naive CD8 T cells were built from about 21,000 to 970,000 sorted cells, with 10%, 30% or 50% of the purified RNA used. Naive CD8 T cells, defined as CD8+CD4-CCR7+CD45RA+, were FACS-sorted into RLT Plus buffer on a BD FACSAria II. Approximately eleven TCR copies' worth of Jurkat RNA were spiked into roughly 17,000-1,100,000 naive CD8 T cell samples to test detection sensitivity. Enrichment of CD8 T cells was performed with RosetteSep CD8+ T Cell Enrichment Cocktail and Ficoll-Paque, after which ACK red cell lysis was carried out. CDR1 and CDR2, per the germline V gene, are MDHEN and SYDVKM. The CDR3 measures 14 amino acids from cysteine to phenylalanine. Left in the record is the CDR3 DNA by itself, 42 bases read in frame from the first base. Ends trimmed: V by 1 base, J by 3 bases; bases unmatched to a gene: 2.

The sample was naive CD8+ T cells from blood, with Jurkat cell RNA spiked in. What the cell subset or site label conveys for this sample: FACS-sorted CD8+CD4-CCR7+CD45RA+ naive T cells. The clonotype comes from a human donor in good health. Some libraries in this study had Jurkat cell RNA spiked in. The rearrangement combines TRBV28 with TRBJ2-5, with TRBD1 matching 7 junction bases. The CDR3 here reads CASSLFDREETQYF. The DNA sequence reads TGTGCCAGCAGTTTATTCGACAGGGAAGAGACCCAGTACTTC. Here the CDR3 is joined to the reference TRBV28 and TRBJ2-5 genes, and the full variable domain is: DVKVTQSSRYLVKRTGEKVFLECVQDMDHENMFWYRQDPGLGLRLIYFSYDVKMKEKGDIPEGYSVSREKKERFSLILESASTNQTSMYLCASSLFDREETQYFGPGTRLLVL.